This T cell receptor beta chain was profiled in a study of Graves' ophthalmopathy and Graves' hyperthyroidism. This clonotype showed up many times. Antigen specificity is unknown. Germline V CDR1 and CDR2: MNHEY, SVGEGT. The V segment lost 6 bases and the J segment 5 bases; nucleotides outside the gene matches: 18. This CDR3 comprises 17 residues. Amplification targeted the TCR beta CDR3 regions, with RNA transcripts as the source material. An opening RT-PCR round employed HTBI primers and preceded a second-round multiplex PCR. Each CDR3 protein gets one entry after TCRdb re-called the multiplex PCR reads with MiXCR. The table shows over a million distinct CDR3 sequences, with about 38% occurring only once. Clinical symptoms, serum thyroxine, TRAb, thyroid ultrasound and orbital computed tomography formed the basis of diagnosis. The study, taken as a whole, reports: Separation of ophthalmopathy from stable hyperthyroidism was achieved by a 13-signature model, at roughly 88% sensitivity and approximately 84% specificity.

This receptor was identified in an adult man with Graves' hyperthyroidism. Sequenced: peripheral blood or thyroid tissue (not recorded which). The rearrangement uses TRBV6-2 or TRBV6-3 and TRBJ2-7, with 8 bases lining up with TRBD1. The CDR3, as DNA: TGTGCCAGCAGCCAAACGACAGGGGACAAAGGGATCCACGAGCAGTACTTC. It specifies CASSQTTGDKGIHEQYF.